This T cell receptor (beta chain) was observed in a study of T-cell reconstitution after alpha-beta-depleted transplantation in children. Study-wide results and limits: Several hundred expanded graft clones reportedly supplied alpha-beta T cells about two months after transplant. T-cell numbers and diversity, one year after transplant, stemmed largely from T cells that were newly produced. After transplant, high TCRbeta diversity at day 60 in some patients arose from surviving recipient T cells and thymic progenitors.

Note on this clonotype: The antigen remains undetermined.

Germline CDR1 reads MNHEY; CDR2 reads SVGEGT. This CDR3 has 17 residues. The V end lost 4 bases, the J end lost 0 bases, and 16 bases lay between the germline ends. Preparation of the TCRbeta library was carried out with unique molecular identifiers. TCRdb ran MiXCR on the PCR reads and lists one entry per CDR3 protein. This table has around 500,000 distinct CDR3 sequences, 20% to 25% appearing once. This clonotype originated in a boy less than two years old who had a stem cell transplant for acute myeloid leukemia, so the T cells may come from the graft donor. V and J are TRBV6-2 or TRBV6-3 and TRBJ1-3; D not certain. The sequenced sample was PBMCs, mostly from graft donor cells, obtained 360 days after TCRalphabeta/CD19-depleted stem cell transplant. In DNA form, the CDR3 reads TGTGCCAGCAGTTCCGCCCATCGGGTGATCTCTGGAAACACCATATATTTT. As protein: CASSSAHRVISGNTIYF.